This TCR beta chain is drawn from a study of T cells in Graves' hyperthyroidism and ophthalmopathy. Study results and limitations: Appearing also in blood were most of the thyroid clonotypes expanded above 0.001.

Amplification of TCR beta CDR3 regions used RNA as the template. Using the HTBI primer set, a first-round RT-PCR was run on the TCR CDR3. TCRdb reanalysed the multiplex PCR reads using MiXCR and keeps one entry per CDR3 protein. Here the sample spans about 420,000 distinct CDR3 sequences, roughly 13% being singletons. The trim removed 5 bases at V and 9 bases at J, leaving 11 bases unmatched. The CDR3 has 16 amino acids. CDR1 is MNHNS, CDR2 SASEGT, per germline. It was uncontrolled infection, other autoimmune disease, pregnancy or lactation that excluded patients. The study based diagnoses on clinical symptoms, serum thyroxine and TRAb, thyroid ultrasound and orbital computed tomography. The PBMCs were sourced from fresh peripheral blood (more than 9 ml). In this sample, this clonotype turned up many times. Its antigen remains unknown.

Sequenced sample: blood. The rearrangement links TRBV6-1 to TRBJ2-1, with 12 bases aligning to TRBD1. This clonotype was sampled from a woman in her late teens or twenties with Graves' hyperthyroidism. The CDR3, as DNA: TGTGCCAGCAGTCAACCGGGACAGGGGGCTTCGGGTGAGCAGTTCTTC. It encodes CASSQPGQGASGEQFF.